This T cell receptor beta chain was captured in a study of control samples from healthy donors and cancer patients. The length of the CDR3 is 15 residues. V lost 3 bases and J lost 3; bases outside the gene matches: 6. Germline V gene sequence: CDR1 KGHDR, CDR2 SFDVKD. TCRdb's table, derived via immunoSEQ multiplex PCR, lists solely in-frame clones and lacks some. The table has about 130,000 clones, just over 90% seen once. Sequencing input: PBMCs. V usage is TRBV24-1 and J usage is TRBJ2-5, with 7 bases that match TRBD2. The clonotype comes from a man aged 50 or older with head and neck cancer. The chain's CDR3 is CATSDRGGTKETQYF. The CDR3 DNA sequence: TGTGCCACCAGTGATCGGGGAGGGACGAAAGAGACCCAGTACTTC.